Listed below are T cell receptor beta chains from one sample, sequenced in a study of blood T cell repertoires in COVID-19. The assay was immunoSEQ multiplex PCR, and TCRdb's table has in-frame clones only and misses some. This table has tens of thousands of clones, approximately 88% appearing once. Sequencing was carried out using peripheral blood. These receptors all stem from a woman aged 80 or over with acute or convalescent COVID-19. The CDR3 runs from the conserved cysteine through the conserved F or W. Each record gives: clone size, V gene, D gene, J gene, CDR3 length, CDR3 DNA, CDR3 protein. D genes are given only for firm matches. Only part of the rows carry a size: once, few, many, or a class if the clone is expanded.

clone_size: -
v_call: TRBV10-3
d_call: -
j_call: TRBJ2-1
cdr3_length: 11
cdr3_nt: TGTGCCATCAGTGACTCGAATGAGCAGTTCTTC
cdr3_aa: CAISDSNEQFF

clone_size: once
v_call: TRBV30
d_call: -
j_call: TRBJ2-1
cdr3_length: 11
cdr3_nt: TGTGCCTGGTCCAGGGGTAATGAGCAGTTCTTC
cdr3_aa: CAWSRGNEQFF

clone_size: -
v_call: TRBV28
d_call: -
j_call: TRBJ2-3
cdr3_length: 15
cdr3_nt: TGTGCCAGCAGTTTATCCCGAGGGGGTTCAGATACGCAGTATTTT
cdr3_aa: CASSLSRGGSDTQYF

clone_size: -
v_call: TRBV3-1/TRBV3-2
d_call: TRBD2
j_call: TRBJ2-1
cdr3_length: 16
cdr3_nt: TGTGCCAGCAGCCAAGTACAGGCTAGCGGGAGGGCTGAGCAGTTCTTC
cdr3_aa: CASSQVQASGRAEQFF

clone_size: -
v_call: TRBV5-1
d_call: -
j_call: TRBJ1-2
cdr3_length: 13
cdr3_nt: TGCGCCAGCAGCCTGAACTTGGACTATGGCTACACCTTC
cdr3_aa: CASSLNLDYGYTF

clone_size: -
v_call: TRBV7-2
d_call: -
j_call: TRBJ2-7
cdr3_length: 14
cdr3_nt: TGTGCCAGCAGCTTGGCTAGCTCCAGGAACGAGCAGTACTTC
cdr3_aa: CASSLASSRNEQYF

clone_size: -
v_call: TRBV9
d_call: -
j_call: TRBJ2-7
cdr3_length: 13
cdr3_nt: TGTGCCAGCAGCGTTATCCAGGGTTCCGAGCAGTACTTC
cdr3_aa: CASSVIQGSEQYF

clone_size: -
v_call: TRBV9
d_call: -
j_call: TRBJ1-1
cdr3_length: 19
cdr3_nt: TGTGCCAGCAGCGCAGACGTGGGGCAGGGGTTGTGGGTGAACACTGAAGCTTTCTTT
cdr3_aa: CASSADVGQGLWVNTEAFF

clone_size: -
v_call: TRBV15
d_call: -
j_call: TRBJ2-3
cdr3_length: 16
cdr3_nt: TGTGCCACCAGCAGAGATGGTACAGGCCGCACAGATACGCAGTATTTT
cdr3_aa: CATSRDGTGRTDTQYF

clone_size: -
v_call: TRBV2
d_call: -
j_call: TRBJ1-1
cdr3_length: 14
cdr3_nt: TGTGCCAGCAGTGAGAGGGTGGGGAACACTGAAGCTTTCTTT
cdr3_aa: CASSERVGNTEAFF

clone_size: -
v_call: TRBV5-1
d_call: TRBD1
j_call: TRBJ1-1
cdr3_length: 12
cdr3_nt: TGCGCCAGCAGCCCTGGGACAGGTGAAGCTTTCTTT
cdr3_aa: CASSPGTGEAFF

clone_size: -
v_call: TRBV6-1
d_call: TRBD1
j_call: TRBJ1-5
cdr3_length: 15
cdr3_nt: TGTGCCAGCAGTGAACGTCCCGGGACAGGTATGCCCCAGCATTTT
cdr3_aa: CASSERPGTGMPQHF

clone_size: -
v_call: TRBV6-4
d_call: -
j_call: TRBJ2-5
cdr3_length: 14
cdr3_nt: TGTGCCAGCAGTGAGGGAGGTAGGCGAGAGACCCAGTACTTC
cdr3_aa: CASSEGGRRETQYF

clone_size: -
v_call: TRBV7-8
d_call: -
j_call: TRBJ2-5
cdr3_length: 15
cdr3_nt: TGTGCCAGCAGCTTCCCGAGGACAAGCGTAGAGACCCAGTACTTC
cdr3_aa: CASSFPRTSVETQYF

clone_size: -
v_call: TRBV11-1
d_call: TRBD1
j_call: TRBJ2-2
cdr3_length: 15
cdr3_nt: TGTGCCAGCAGCTCCGGACAGGGGAACACCGGGGAGCTGTTTTTT
cdr3_aa: CASSSGQGNTGELFF

clone_size: -
v_call: TRBV6-1
d_call: TRBD1
j_call: TRBJ1-6
cdr3_length: 13
cdr3_nt: TGTGCCAGTGGGACAGATAATAATTCACCCCTCCACTTT
cdr3_aa: CASGTDNNSPLHF

clone_size: -
v_call: TRBV4-1
d_call: -
j_call: TRBJ1-5
cdr3_length: 15
cdr3_nt: TGCGCCAGCAGTCTCGCGAACGACGGGAATCAGCCCCAGCATTTT
cdr3_aa: CASSLANDGNQPQHF

clone_size: -
v_call: TRBV6-1
d_call: TRBD1
j_call: TRBJ2-3
cdr3_length: 17
cdr3_nt: TGTGCCAGCAGTGAAGCGGGGACAGGCGCTCGCACAGATACGCAGTATTTT
cdr3_aa: CASSEAGTGARTDTQYF

clone_size: -
v_call: TRBV29-1
d_call: TRBD1
j_call: TRBJ1-1
cdr3_length: 13
cdr3_nt: TGCAGCGTTTCGGGACAGGTGGACACTGAAGCTTTCTTT
cdr3_aa: CSVSGQVDTEAFF

clone_size: -
v_call: TRBV7-9
d_call: TRBD1
j_call: TRBJ2-7
cdr3_length: 14
cdr3_nt: TGTGCCAGCAGGTCCCCGGGACAGGGGGGGGAGCAGTACTTC
cdr3_aa: CASRSPGQGGEQYF

clone_size: -
v_call: TRBV2
d_call: -
j_call: TRBJ1-5
cdr3_length: 16
cdr3_nt: TGTGCCAGCAGTGAAAGGCCAGGGAATAGCAATCAGCCCCAGCATTTT
cdr3_aa: CASSERPGNSNQPQHF

clone_size: -
v_call: TRBV9
d_call: TRBD1
j_call: TRBJ1-1
cdr3_length: 16
cdr3_nt: TGTGCCAGCAGCGTAGGAGGGACAGGGAGGAACACTGAAGCTTTCTTT
cdr3_aa: CASSVGGTGRNTEAFF

clone_size: once
v_call: TRBV30
d_call: TRBD2
j_call: TRBJ2-2
cdr3_length: 15
cdr3_nt: TGTGCCTGGAATCGCGGGGGATTGACGTCCGGGGAGCTGTTTTTT
cdr3_aa: CAWNRGGLTSGELFF

clone_size: -
v_call: TRBV5-4
d_call: TRBD2
j_call: TRBJ2-2
cdr3_length: 16
cdr3_nt: TGTGCCAGCAGCCCATGGACTAGCGCAAACACCGGGGAGCTGTTTTTT
cdr3_aa: CASSPWTSANTGELFF

clone_size: -
v_call: TRBV21-1
d_call: -
j_call: TRBJ2-1
cdr3_length: 16
cdr3_nt: TGTGCCAGCAGCAAACCTGTAAAGGGGATGTTTAATGAGCAGTTCTTC
cdr3_aa: CASSKPVKGMFNEQFF

clone_size: -
v_call: TRBV5-1
d_call: -
j_call: TRBJ1-6
cdr3_length: 15
cdr3_nt: TGCGCCAGCAGCTTGGATCCCTCAGGTGGATCACCCCTCCACTTT
cdr3_aa: CASSLDPSGGSPLHF

clone_size: -
v_call: TRBV18
d_call: TRBD2
j_call: TRBJ2-1
cdr3_length: 15
cdr3_nt: TGTGCCAGCTCACCACTAGCGGGAGAGATCAATGAGCAGTTCTTC
cdr3_aa: CASSPLAGEINEQFF

clone_size: few
v_call: TRBV4-1
d_call: -
j_call: TRBJ2-7
cdr3_length: 18
cdr3_nt: TGCGCCAGCAGCCAGGACAGTTTCGCCGGGACCAGGTCCTACGAGCAGTACTTC
cdr3_aa: CASSQDSFAGTRSYEQYF

clone_size: -
v_call: TRBV6-5
d_call: -
j_call: TRBJ1-2
cdr3_length: 13
cdr3_nt: TGTGCCAGCCGGGCACAGGGCACCTATGGCTACACCTTC
cdr3_aa: CASRAQGTYGYTF

clone_size: few
v_call: TRBV10-1
d_call: -
j_call: TRBJ2-7
cdr3_length: 14
cdr3_nt: TGCGCCAGCAGTGAATTCAGGCACTCCTACGAGCAGTACTTC
cdr3_aa: CASSEFRHSYEQYF

clone_size: -
v_call: TRBV19
d_call: TRBD2
j_call: TRBJ2-7
cdr3_length: 14
cdr3_nt: TGTGCCAGTAGCAGACTAGCGGGATACTACGAGCAGTACTTC
cdr3_aa: CASSRLAGYYEQYF

clone_size: few
v_call: TRBV19
d_call: -
j_call: TRBJ2-2
cdr3_length: 14
cdr3_nt: TGTGCCAGTAGTATAATACAAATCACCGGGGAGCTGTTTTTT
cdr3_aa: CASSIIQITGELFF

clone_size: -
v_call: TRBV2
d_call: -
j_call: TRBJ2-7
cdr3_length: 11
cdr3_nt: TGTGCCAGTTCCTACTCCTACGAGCAGTACTTC
cdr3_aa: CASSYSYEQYF

clone_size: -
v_call: TRBV13
d_call: TRBD2
j_call: TRBJ2-1
cdr3_length: 15
cdr3_nt: TGTGCCAGCAGCCCCGGACTAGCGGGGGGCCGAGAGCAGTTCTTC
cdr3_aa: CASSPGLAGGREQFF

clone_size: -
v_call: TRBV5-4
d_call: -
j_call: TRBJ2-5
cdr3_length: 14
cdr3_nt: TGTGCCAGCAGCGCATCGGGAACTCGGGAGACCCAGTACTTC
cdr3_aa: CASSASGTRETQYF

clone_size: -
v_call: TRBV25-1
d_call: -
j_call: TRBJ1-4
cdr3_length: 13
cdr3_nt: TGTGCCAGCAGCCAGGGGCTTAATGAAAAACTGTTTTTT
cdr3_aa: CASSQGLNEKLFF

clone_size: -
v_call: TRBV10-3
d_call: TRBD1
j_call: TRBJ2-5
cdr3_length: 13
cdr3_nt: TGTGCCACAAGGGACAGGGGGCGGGAGACCCAGTACTTC
cdr3_aa: CATRDRGRETQYF

clone_size: -
v_call: TRBV9
d_call: TRBD2
j_call: TRBJ2-1
cdr3_length: 13
cdr3_nt: TGTGCCAGCAGCCCTCGGACTAGCGGGAGTACTTTCTTC
cdr3_aa: CASSPRTSGSTFF

clone_size: few
v_call: TRBV11-2
d_call: TRBD1
j_call: TRBJ2-7
cdr3_length: 13
cdr3_nt: TGTGCCAGCAGCCTAACAGGGGGCTACGAGCAGTACTTC
cdr3_aa: CASSLTGGYEQYF

clone_size: -
v_call: TRBV2
d_call: TRBD1
j_call: TRBJ1-1
cdr3_length: 15
cdr3_nt: TGTGCCAGCAGTGGGGGGGGACAGGGGCACACTGAAGCTTTCTTT
cdr3_aa: CASSGGGQGHTEAFF

clone_size: -
v_call: TRBV5-1
d_call: -
j_call: TRBJ1-1
cdr3_length: 14
cdr3_nt: TGCGCCAGCAGCACCCGGGGGGGGCAGGGTGAAGCTTTCTTT
cdr3_aa: CASSTRGGQGEAFF

clone_size: -
v_call: TRBV5-4
d_call: TRBD2
j_call: TRBJ2-3
cdr3_length: 15
cdr3_nt: TGTGCCAGCAGCTTGGGCGGGGGGGGCACAGATACGCAGTATTTT
cdr3_aa: CASSLGGGGTDTQYF

clone_size: -
v_call: TRBV11-2
d_call: -
j_call: TRBJ2-7
cdr3_length: 13
cdr3_nt: TGTGCCAGCAGCTTAGTAGTCTCCTACGAGCAGTACTTC
cdr3_aa: CASSLVVSYEQYF

clone_size: -
v_call: TRBV29-1
d_call: -
j_call: TRBJ1-2
cdr3_length: 12
cdr3_nt: TGCAGCGTTACCACAGGGAGCTATGGCTACACCTTC
cdr3_aa: CSVTTGSYGYTF

clone_size: -
v_call: TRBV7-2
d_call: -
j_call: TRBJ1-5
cdr3_length: 13
cdr3_nt: TGTGCCAGCAGCTTAGATGGCAGTCAGCCCCAGCATTTT
cdr3_aa: CASSLDGSQPQHF

clone_size: -
v_call: TRBV25-1
d_call: -
j_call: TRBJ1-2
cdr3_length: 14
cdr3_nt: TGTGCCAGCAGTGAATCCGGCAGGTCCTGGGGCTACACCTTC
cdr3_aa: CASSESGRSWGYTF

clone_size: -
v_call: TRBV5-1
d_call: TRBD2
j_call: TRBJ2-1
cdr3_length: 17
cdr3_nt: TGCGCCAGCAGCTTGCAGGTAGCGGGAGGTTCCTACAATGAGCAGTTCTTC
cdr3_aa: CASSLQVAGGSYNEQFF

clone_size: -
v_call: TRBV7-9
d_call: TRBD1
j_call: TRBJ1-1
cdr3_length: 13
cdr3_nt: TGTGCCAGCAGCTTAGGACAGGGGACTGAAGCTTTCTTT
cdr3_aa: CASSLGQGTEAFF